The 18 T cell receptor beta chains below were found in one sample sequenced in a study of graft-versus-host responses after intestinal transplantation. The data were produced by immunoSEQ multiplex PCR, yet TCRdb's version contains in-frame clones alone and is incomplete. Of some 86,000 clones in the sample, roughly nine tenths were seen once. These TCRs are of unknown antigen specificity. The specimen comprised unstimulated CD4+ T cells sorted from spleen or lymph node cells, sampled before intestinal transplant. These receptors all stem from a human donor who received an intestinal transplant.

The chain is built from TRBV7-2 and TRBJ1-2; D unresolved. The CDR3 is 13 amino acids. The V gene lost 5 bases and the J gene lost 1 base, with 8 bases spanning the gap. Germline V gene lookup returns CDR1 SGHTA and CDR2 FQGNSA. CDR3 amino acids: CASSLQNNYGYTF. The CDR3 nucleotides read TGTGCCAGCAGCCTCCAGAATAACTATGGCTACACCTTC.

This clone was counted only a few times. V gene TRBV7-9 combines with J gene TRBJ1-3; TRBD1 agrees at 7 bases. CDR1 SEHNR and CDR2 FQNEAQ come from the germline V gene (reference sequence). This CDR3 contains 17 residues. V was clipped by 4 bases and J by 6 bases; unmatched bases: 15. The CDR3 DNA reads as TGTGCCAGCAGCTCCCTAGCCGGGACAGAAAAGGCAAACACCATATATTTT. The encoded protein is CASSSLAGTEKANTIYF.

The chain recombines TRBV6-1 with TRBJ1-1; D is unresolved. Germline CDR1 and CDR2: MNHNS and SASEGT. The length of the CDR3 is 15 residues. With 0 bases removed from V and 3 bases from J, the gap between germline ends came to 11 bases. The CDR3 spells CASSEAFDKYTEAFF. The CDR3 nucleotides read TGTGCCAGCAGTGAAGCATTCGACAAGTACACTGAAGCTTTCTTT.

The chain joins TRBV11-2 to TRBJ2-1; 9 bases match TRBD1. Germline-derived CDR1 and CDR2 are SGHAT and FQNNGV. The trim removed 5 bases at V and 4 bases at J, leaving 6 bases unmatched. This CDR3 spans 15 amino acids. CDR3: CASSPRDRVYNEQFF. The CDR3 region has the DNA TGTGCCAGCAGCCCCCGGGACAGGGTGTACAATGAGCAGTTCTTC.

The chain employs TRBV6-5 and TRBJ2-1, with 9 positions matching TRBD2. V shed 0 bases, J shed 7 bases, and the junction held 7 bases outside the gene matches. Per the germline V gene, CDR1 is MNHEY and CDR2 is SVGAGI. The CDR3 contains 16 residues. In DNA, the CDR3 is TGTGCCAGCAGTTACTCGCGAGCGGGGGGCAGGAATGAGCAGTTCTTC. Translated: CASSYSRAGGRNEQFF.

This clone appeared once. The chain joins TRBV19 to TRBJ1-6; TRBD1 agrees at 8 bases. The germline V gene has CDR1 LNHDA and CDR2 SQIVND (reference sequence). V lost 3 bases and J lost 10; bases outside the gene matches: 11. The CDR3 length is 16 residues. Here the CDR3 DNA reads TGTGCCAGTAGTATCTCCAGGGGGCCCAGTACGTCACCCCTCCACTTT. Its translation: CASSISRGPSTSPLHF. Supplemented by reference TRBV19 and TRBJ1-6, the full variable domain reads DGGITQSPKYLFRKEGQNVTLSCEQNLNHDAMYWYRQDPGQGLRLIYYSQIVNDFQKGDIAEGYSVSREKKESFPLTVTSAQKNPTAFYLCASSISRGPSTSPLHFGNGTRLTVT.

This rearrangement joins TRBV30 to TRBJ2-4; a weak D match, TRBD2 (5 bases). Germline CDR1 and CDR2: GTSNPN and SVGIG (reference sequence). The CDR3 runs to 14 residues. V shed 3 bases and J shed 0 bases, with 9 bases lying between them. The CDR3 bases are TGTGCCTGGAGAATCGGGATAGCCAAAAACATTCAGTACTTC. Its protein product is CAWRIGIAKNIQYF.

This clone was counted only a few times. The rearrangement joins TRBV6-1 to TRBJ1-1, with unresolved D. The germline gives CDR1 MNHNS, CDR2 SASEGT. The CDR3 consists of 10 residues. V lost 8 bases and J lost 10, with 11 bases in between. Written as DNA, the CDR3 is TGTGCCAGCGGGCTACGACGAGCTTTCTTT. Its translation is CASGLRRAFF.

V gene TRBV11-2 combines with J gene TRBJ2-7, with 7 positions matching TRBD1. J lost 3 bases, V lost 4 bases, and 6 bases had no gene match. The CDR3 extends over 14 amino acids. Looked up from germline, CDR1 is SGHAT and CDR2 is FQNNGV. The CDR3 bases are TGTGCCAGCAGCTACAGGGGAGAATTCTACGAGCAGTACTTC. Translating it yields CASSYRGEFYEQYF.

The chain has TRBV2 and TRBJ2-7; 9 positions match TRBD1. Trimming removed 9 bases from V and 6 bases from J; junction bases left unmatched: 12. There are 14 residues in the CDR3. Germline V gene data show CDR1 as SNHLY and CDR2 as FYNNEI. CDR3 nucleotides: TGTGCCAGTACCCCCGGGACAGGGTTTCGCGAGCAGTACTTC. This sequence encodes CASTPGTGFREQYF.

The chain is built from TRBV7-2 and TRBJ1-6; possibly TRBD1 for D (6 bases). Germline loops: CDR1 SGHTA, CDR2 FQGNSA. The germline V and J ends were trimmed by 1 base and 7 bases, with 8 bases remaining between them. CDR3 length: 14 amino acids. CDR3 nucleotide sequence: TGTGCCAGCAGCTTAGGGGGGCAGAATTCACCCCTCCACTTT. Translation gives CASSLGGQNSPLHF.

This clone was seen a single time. This CDR3 is CASSQELGQIVANYGYTF. In DNA form, the CDR3 reads TGCGCCAGCAGCCAAGAATTGGGACAGATAGTAGCTAACTATGGCTACACCTTC. The chain links TRBV4-3 to TRBJ1-2, with 7 bases identical to TRBD1. The J segment lost 0 bases and the V segment lost 0 bases, leaving 10 bases of the junction unmatched. Looked up from germline, CDR1 is LGHNA and CDR2 is YSLEER. The CDR3 is made up of 18 amino acids.

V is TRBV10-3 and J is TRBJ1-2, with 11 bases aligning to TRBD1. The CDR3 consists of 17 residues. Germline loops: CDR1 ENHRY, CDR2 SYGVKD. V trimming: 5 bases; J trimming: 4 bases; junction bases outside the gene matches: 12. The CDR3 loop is CAISRRTGGEDGYGYTF. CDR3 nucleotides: TGTGCCATCAGTCGTCGGACAGGGGGCGAGGACGGCTATGGCTACACCTTC.

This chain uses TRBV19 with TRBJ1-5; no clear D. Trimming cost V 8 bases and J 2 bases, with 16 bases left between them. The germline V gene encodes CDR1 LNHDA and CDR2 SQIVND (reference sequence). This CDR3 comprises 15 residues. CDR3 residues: CASGARGSGNQPQHF. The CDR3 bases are TGTGCCAGTGGAGCTCGGGGTTCGGGCAATCAGCCCCAGCATTTT.

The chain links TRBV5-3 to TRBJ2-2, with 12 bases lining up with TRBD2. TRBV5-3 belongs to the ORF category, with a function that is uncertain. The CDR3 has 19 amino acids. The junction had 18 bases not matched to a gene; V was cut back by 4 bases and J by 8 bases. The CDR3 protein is CARSVRLAGDHRSSGELFF. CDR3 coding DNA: TGTGCCAGAAGCGTTCGACTAGCGGGGGACCATCGGTCAAGTGGGGAGCTGTTTTTT.

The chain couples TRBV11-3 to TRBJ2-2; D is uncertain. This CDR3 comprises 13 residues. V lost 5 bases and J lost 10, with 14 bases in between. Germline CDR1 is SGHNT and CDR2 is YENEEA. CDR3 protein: CASSSNRSKELFF. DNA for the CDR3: TGTGCCAGCAGCAGCAATCGAAGTAAGGAGCTGTTTTTT.

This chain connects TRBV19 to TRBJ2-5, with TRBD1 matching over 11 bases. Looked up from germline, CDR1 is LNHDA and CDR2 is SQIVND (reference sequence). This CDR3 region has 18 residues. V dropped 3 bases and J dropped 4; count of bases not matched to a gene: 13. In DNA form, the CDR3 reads TGTGCCAGTAGTATCATAGGGACAGGGGGAAGTCGAGGAGAGACCCAGTACTTC. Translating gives CASSIIGTGGSRGETQYF.

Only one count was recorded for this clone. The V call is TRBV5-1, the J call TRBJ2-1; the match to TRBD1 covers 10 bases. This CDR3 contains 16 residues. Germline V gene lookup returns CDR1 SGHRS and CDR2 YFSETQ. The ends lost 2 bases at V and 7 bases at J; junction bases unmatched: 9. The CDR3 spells CASSLSGTGVSNEQFF. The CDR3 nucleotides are TGCGCCAGCAGCTTATCCGGGACAGGGGTTTCAAATGAGCAGTTCTTC.